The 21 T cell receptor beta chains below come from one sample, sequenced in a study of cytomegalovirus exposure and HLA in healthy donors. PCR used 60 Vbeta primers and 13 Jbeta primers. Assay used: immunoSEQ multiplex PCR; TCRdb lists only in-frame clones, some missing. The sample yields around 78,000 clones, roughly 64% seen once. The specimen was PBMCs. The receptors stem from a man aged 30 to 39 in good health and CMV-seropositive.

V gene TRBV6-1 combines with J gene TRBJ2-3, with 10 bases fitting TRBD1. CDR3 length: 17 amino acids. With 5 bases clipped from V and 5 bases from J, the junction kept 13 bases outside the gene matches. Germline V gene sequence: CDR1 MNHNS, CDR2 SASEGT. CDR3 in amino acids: CASSKDRPGQGRDTQYF. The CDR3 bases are TGTGCCAGCAGTAAAGATAGACCGGGACAGGGGCGAGATACGCAGTATTTT.

The CDR3 DNA follows: TGCGCCAGCAGCCCCCAGGGCCACCTCTACAATGAGCAGTTCTTC. This encodes CASSPQGHLYNEQFF. The chain has TRBV5-1 and TRBJ2-1; D is possibly TRBD1 (5 bases). The CDR3 has 15 amino acids. V shed 4 bases and J shed 3 bases, with 14 bases lying between them. The germline gives CDR1 SGHRS, CDR2 YFSETQ.

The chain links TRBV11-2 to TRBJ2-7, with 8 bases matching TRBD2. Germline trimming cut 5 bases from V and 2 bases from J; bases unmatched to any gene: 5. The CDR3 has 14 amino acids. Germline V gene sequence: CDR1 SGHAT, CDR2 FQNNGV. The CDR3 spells CASSPEAGAYEQYF. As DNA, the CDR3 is TGTGCCAGCAGCCCAGAAGCGGGGGCCTACGAGCAGTACTTC.

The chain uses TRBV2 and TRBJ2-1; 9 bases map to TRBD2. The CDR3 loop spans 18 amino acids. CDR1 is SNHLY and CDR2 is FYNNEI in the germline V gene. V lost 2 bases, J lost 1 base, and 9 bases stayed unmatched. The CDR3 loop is CASSESLAGYLSYNEQFF. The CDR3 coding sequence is TGTGCCAGCAGTGAAAGTCTAGCGGGATATTTATCCTACAATGAGCAGTTCTTC.

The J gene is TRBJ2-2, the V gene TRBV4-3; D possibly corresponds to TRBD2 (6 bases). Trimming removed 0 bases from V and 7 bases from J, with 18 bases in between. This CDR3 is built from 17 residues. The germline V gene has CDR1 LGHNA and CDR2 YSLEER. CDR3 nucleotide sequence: TGCGCCAGCAGCCAAGATGGGGGGAGTATTGTCGGCGGGGAGCTGTTTTTT. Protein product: CASSQDGGSIVGGELFF.

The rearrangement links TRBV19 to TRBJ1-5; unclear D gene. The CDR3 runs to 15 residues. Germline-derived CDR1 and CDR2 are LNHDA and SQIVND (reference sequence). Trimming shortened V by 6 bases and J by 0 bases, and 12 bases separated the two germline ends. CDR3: CASREGSYSNQPQHF. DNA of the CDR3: TGTGCCAGTAGGGAGGGCAGCTATAGCAATCAGCCCCAGCATTTT.

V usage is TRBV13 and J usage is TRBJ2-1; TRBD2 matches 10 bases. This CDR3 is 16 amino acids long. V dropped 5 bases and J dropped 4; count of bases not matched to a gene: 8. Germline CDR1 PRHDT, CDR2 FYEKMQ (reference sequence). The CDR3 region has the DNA TGTGCCAGCAGCGGGCGGACTAGCGGTAAATACAATGAGCAGTTCTTC. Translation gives CASSGRTSGKYNEQFF.

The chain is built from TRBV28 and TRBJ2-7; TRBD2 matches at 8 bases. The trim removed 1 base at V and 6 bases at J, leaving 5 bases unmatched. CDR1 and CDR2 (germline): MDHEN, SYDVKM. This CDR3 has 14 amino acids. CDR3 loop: CASSLSGGAGEQYF. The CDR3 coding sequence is TGTGCCAGCAGTTTATCGGGAGGGGCGGGCGAGCAGTACTTC.

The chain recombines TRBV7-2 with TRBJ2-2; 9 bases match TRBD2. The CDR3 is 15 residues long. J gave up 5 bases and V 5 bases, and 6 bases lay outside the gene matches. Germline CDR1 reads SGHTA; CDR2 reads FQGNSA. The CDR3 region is CASSQRLAETGELFF. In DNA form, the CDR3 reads TGTGCCAGCAGCCAAAGACTAGCGGAAACCGGGGAGCTGTTTTTT.

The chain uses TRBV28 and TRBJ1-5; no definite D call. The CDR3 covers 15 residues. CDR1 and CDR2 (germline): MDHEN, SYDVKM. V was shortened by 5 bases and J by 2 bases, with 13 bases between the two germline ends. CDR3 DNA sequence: TGTGCCAGCAGTCCCCTCCTAGTAGGCAATCAGCCCCAGCATTTT. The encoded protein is CASSPLLVGNQPQHF.

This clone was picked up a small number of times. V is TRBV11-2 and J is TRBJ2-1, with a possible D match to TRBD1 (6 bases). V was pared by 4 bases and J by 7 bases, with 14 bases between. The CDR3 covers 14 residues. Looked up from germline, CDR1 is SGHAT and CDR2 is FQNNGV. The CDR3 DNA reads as TGTGCCAGCAGCTCCAGGATTCAGGGGAATGAGCAGTTCTTC. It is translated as CASSSRIQGNEQFF. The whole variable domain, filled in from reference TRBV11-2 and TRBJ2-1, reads EAGVAQSPRYKIIEKRQSVAFWCNPISGHATLYWYQQILGQGPKLLIQFQNNGVVDDSQLPKDRFSAERLKGVDSTLKIQPAKLEDSAVYLCASSSRIQGNEQFFGPGTRLTVL.

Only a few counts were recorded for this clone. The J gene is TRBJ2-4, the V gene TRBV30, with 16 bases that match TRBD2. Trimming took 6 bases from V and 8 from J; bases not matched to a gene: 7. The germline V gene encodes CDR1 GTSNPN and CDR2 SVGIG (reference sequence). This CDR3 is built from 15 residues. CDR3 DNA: TGTGCCTGCGGGACTAGCGGGGGGGCTTTTGACATTCAGTACTTC. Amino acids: CACGTSGGAFDIQYF. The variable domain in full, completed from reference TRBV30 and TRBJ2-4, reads SQTIHQWPATLVQPVGSPLSLECTVEGTSNPNLYWYRQAAGRGLQLLFYSVGIGQISSEVPQNLSASRPQDRQFILSSKKLLLSDSGFYLCACGTSGGAFDIQYFGAGTRLSVL.

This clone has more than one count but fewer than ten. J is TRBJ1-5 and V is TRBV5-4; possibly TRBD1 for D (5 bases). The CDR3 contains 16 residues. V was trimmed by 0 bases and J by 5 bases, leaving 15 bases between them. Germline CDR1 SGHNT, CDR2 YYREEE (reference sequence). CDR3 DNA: TGTGCCAGCAGCTTGGCCGGGGACGGAGGGGATCAGCCCCAGCATTTT. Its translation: CASSLAGDGGDQPQHF.

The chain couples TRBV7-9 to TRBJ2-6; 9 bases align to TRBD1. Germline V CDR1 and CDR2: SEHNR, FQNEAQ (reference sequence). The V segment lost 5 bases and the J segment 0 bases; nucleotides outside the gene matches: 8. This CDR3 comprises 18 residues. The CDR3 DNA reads TGTGCCAGCAGCCGTGCCGGGACAGGGTCCTCTGGGGCCAACGTCCTGACTTTC. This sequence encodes CASSRAGTGSSGANVLTF.

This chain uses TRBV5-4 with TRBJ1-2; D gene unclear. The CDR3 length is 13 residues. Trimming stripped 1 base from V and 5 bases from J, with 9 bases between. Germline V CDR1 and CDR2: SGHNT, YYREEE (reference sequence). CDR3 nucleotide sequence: TGTGCCAGCAGCTTGAAGGGAGCATATGGCTACACCTTC. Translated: CASSLKGAYGYTF.

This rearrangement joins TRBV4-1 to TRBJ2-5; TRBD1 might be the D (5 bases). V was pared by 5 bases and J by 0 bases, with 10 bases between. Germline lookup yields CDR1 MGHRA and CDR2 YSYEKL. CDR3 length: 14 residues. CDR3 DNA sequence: TGCGCCAGCAGCTATACAGGCAACCAAGAGACCCAGTACTTC. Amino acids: CASSYTGNQETQYF.

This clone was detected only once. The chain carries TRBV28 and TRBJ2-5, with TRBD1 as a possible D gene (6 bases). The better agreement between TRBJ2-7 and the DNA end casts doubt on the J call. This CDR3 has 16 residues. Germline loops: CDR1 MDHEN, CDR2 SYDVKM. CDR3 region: CASSLIRGRVSYEQYF. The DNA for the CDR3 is TGTGCCAGCAGTTTAATCAGGGGACGGGTCTCCTACGAGCAGTACTTC.

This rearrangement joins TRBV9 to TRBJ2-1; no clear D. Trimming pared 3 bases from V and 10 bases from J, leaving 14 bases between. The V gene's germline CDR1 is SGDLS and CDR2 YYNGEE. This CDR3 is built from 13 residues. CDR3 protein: CASSGVRGHEQFF. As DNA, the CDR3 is TGTGCCAGCAGCGGGGTTAGAGGTCACGAGCAGTTCTTC. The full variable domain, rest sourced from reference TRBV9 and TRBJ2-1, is DSGVTQTPKHLITATGQRVTLRCSPRSGDLSVYWYQQSLDQGLQFLIQYYNGEERAKGNILERFSAQQFPDLHSELNLSSLELGDSALYFCASSGVRGHEQFFGPGTRLTVL.

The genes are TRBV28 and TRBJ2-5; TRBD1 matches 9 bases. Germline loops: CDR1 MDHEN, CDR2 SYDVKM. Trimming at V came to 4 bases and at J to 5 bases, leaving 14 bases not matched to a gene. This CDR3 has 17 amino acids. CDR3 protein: CASSSPAPGTGRETQYF. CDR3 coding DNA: TGTGCCAGCAGTTCCCCCGCCCCCGGGACAGGGAGGGAGACCCAGTACTTC.

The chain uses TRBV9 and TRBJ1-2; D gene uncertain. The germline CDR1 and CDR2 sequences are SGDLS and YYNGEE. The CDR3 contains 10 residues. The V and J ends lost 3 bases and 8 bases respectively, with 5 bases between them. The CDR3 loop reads CASSGLGYTF. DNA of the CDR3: TGTGCCAGCAGCGGTTTAGGCTACACCTTC.

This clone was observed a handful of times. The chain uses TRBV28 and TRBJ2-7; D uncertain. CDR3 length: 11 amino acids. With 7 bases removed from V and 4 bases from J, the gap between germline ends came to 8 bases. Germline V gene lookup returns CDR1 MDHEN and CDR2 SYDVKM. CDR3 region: CASTLGYEQYF. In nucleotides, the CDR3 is TGTGCCAGCACGCTCGGGTACGAGCAGTACTTC.